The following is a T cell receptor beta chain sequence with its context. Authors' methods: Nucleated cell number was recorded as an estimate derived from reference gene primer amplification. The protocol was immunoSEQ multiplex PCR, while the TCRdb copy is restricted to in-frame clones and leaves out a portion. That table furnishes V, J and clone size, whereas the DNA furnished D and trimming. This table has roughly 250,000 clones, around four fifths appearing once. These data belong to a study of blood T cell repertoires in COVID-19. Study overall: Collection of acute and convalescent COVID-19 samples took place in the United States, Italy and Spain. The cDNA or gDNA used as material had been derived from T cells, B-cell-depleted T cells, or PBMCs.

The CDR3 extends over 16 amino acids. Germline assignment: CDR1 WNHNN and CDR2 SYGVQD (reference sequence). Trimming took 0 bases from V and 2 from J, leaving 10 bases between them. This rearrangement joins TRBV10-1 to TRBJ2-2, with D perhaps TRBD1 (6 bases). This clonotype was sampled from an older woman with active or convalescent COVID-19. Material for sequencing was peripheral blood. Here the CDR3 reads CASSESWGPNTGELFF. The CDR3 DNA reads TGCGCCAGCAGTGAGTCGTGGGGGCCAAACACCGGGGAGCTGTTTTTT.